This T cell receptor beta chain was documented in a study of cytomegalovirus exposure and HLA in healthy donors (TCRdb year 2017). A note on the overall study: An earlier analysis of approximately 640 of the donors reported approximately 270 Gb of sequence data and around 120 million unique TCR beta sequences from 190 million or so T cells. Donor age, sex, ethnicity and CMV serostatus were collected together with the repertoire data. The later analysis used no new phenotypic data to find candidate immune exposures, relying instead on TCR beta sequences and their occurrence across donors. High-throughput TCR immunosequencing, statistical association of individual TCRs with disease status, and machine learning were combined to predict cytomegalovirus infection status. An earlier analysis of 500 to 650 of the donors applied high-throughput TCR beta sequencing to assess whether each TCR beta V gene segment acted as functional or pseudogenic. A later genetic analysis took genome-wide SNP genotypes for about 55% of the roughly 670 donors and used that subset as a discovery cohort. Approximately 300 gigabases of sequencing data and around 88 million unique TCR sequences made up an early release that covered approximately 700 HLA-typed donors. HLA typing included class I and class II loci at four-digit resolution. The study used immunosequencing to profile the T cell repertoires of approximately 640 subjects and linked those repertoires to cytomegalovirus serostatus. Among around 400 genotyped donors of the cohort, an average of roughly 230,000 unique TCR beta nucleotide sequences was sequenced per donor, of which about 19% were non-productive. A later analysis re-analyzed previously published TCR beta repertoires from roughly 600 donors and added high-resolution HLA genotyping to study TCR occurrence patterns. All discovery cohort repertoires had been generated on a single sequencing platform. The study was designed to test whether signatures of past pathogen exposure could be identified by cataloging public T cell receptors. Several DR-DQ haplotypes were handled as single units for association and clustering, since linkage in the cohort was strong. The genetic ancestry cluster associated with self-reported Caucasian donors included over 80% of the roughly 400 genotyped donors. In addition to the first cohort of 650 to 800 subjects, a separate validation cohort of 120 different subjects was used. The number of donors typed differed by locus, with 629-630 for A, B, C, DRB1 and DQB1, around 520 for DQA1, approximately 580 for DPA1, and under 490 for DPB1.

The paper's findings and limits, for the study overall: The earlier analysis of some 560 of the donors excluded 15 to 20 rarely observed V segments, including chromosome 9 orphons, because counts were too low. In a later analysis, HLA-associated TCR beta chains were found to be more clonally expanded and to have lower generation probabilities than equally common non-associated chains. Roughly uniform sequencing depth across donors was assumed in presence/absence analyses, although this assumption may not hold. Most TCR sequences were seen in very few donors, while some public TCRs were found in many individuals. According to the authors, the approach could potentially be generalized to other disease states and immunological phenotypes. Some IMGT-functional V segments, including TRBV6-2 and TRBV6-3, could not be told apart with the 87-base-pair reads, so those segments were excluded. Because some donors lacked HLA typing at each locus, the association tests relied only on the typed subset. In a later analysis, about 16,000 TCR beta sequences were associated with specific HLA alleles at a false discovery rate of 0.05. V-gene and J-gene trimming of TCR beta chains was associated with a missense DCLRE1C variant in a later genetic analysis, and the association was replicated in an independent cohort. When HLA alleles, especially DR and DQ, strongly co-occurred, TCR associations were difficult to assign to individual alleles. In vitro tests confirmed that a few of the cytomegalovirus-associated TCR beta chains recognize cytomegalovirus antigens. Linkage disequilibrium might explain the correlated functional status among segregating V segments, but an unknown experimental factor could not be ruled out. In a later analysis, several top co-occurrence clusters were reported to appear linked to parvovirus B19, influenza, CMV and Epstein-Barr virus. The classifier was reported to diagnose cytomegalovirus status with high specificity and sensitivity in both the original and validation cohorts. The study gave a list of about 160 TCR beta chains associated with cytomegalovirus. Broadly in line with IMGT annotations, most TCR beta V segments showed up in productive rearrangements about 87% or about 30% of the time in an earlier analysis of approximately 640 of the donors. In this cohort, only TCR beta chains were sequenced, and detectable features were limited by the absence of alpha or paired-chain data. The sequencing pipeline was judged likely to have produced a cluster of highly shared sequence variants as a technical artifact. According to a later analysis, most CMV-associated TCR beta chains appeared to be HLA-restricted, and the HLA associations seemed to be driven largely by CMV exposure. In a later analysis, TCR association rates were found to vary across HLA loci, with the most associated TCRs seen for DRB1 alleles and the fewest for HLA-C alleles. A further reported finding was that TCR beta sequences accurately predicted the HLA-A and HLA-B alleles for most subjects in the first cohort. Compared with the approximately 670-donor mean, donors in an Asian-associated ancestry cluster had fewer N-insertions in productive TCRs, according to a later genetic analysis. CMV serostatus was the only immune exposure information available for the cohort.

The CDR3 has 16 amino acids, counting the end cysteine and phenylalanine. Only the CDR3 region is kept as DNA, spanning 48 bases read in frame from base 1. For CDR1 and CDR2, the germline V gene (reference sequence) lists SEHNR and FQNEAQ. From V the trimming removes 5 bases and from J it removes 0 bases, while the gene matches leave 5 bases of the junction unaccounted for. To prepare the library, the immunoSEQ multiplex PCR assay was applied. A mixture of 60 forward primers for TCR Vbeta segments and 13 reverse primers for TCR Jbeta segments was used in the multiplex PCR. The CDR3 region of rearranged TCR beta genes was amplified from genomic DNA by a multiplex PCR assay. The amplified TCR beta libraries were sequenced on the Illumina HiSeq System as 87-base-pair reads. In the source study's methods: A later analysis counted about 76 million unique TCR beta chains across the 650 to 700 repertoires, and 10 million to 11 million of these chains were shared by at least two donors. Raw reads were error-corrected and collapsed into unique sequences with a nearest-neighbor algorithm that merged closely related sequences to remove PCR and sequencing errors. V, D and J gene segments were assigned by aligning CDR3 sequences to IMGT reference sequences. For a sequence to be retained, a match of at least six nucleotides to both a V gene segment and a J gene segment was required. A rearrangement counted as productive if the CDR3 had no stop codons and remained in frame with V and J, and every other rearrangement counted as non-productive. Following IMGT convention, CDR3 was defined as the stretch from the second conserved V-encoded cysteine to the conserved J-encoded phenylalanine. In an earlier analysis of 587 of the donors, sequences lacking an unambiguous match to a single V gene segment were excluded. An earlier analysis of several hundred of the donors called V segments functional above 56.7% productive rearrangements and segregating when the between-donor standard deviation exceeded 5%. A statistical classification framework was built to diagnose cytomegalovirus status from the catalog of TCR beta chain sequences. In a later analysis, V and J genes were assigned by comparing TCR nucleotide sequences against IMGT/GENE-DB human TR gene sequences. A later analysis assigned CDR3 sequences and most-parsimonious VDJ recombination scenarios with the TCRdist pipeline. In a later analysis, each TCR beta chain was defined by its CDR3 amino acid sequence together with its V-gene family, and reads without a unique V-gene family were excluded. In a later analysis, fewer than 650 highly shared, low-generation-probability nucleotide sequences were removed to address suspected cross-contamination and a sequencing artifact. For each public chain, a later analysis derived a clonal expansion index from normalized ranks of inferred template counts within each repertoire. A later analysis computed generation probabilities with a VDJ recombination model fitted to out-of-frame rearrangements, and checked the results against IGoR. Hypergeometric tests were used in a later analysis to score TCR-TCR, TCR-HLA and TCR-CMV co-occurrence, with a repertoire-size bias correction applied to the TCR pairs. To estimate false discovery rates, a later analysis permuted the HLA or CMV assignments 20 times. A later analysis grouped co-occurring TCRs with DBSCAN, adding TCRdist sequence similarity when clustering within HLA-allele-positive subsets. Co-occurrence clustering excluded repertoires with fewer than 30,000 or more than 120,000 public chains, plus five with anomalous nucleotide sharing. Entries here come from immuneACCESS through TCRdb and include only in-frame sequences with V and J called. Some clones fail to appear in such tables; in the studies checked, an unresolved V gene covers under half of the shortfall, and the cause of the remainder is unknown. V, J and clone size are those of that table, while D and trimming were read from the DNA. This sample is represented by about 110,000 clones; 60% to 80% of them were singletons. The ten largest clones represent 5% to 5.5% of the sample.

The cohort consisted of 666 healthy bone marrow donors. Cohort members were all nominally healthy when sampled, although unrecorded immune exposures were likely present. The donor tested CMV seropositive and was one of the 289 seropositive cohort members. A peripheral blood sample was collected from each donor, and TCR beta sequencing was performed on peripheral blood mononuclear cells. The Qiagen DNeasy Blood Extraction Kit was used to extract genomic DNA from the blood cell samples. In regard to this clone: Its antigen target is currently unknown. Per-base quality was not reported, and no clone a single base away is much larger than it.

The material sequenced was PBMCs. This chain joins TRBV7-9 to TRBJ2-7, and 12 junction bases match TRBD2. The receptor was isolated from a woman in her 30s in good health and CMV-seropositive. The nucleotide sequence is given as TGTGCCAGCAGCCCTCGACTAGCGGGGGCCTCCTACGAGCAGTACTTC. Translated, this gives CASSPRLAGASYEQYF.